What follows are 10 T cell receptor beta chains derived from one specimen sequenced in a study of T cells after yellow fever vaccination. One entry per CDR3 protein, called by TCRdb with MiXCR from the 5' RACE reads. The sample includes 400,000 or so distinct CDR3 sequences, roughly 6.2% of them seen just once. The sample consisted of PBMCs, taken 5 days after the yellow fever booster vaccination. The source of these receptors is a man aged 30-40 years who received the YFV17D yellow fever vaccine.

The V call is TRBV20-1, the J call TRBJ2-7; 8 bases line up with TRBD2. Germline CDR1 and CDR2: DFQATT and SNEGSKA (reference sequence). The CDR3 is 15 amino acids. The V and J ends lost 6 bases and 0 bases, in that order; junction bases with no gene match: 10. This CDR3 reads CSANGDTSGSYEQYF. CDR3 in DNA: TGCAGTGCCAACGGGGATACTAGCGGCTCCTACGAGCAGTACTTC.

The table lists this clonotype with a few counts. The CDR3 nucleotides are TGCGCCAGCAGCCAAGATGGGGGAGGAGAGACCCAGTACTTC. This translates into CASSQDGGGETQYF. The J gene is TRBJ2-5, the V gene TRBV4-3; TRBD2 is a possible D gene (6 bases). This CDR3 spans 14 amino acids. Germline values: CDR1 LGHNA, CDR2 YSLEER. Trimming took 0 bases from V and 4 from J, leaving 9 bases between them.

This clonotype was observed a handful of times. The CDR3 nucleotides read TGTGCCAGCAAGTTAACTATTTCCTACAATGAGCAGTTCTTC. The encoded protein is CASKLTISYNEQFF. The V and J genes are TRBV6-5 and TRBJ2-1; no clear D. The CDR3 extends over 14 amino acids. The germline V and J ends were trimmed by 7 bases and 1 base, with 11 bases remaining between them. Germline lookup yields CDR1 MNHEY and CDR2 SVGAGI.

This rearrangement joins TRBV10-3 to TRBJ2-7, with 10 bases aligning to TRBD2. V lost 5 bases, J lost 1 base, and 8 bases stayed unmatched. The CDR3 has 16 residues. Germline assignment: CDR1 ENHRY and CDR2 SYGVKD. The DNA for the CDR3 is TGTGCCATCAGTACCAGGACTAGCGGACGGTCCTACGAGCAGTACTTC. It codes for CAISTRTSGRSYEQYF.

The chain is built from TRBV5-1 and TRBJ2-6, with D perhaps matching TRBD1 (5 bases). From germline, CDR1 is SGHRS and CDR2 YFSETQ. The CDR3 sequence is 16 residues long. Trimming left V 3 bases short and J 3 bases short, with 13 bases between. This CDR3 is CASSSIGDYGANVLTF. The CDR3 DNA reads as TGCGCCAGCAGCTCGATAGGGGATTATGGGGCCAACGTCCTGACTTTC.

This clonotype occurred many times. The V and J genes are TRBV5-6 and TRBJ2-2; no firm D call. V shed 1 base and J shed 1 base, with 11 bases lying between them. The CDR3 has 16 amino acids. CDR1 is SGHDT and CDR2 is YYEEEE in the germline V gene. CDR3 sequence reads: CASSLLSFKNTGELFF. CDR3 DNA: TGTGCCAGCAGCTTGCTGAGCTTCAAGAACACCGGGGAGCTGTTTTTT.

This clonotype has a count of ten or more. The rearrangement joins TRBV10-1 to TRBJ2-7, with D possibly TRBD2 on 5 matching bases. The CDR3 runs 12 residues. Trimming left V 5 bases short and J 10 bases short, with 15 bases between. CDR1 WNHNN and CDR2 SYGVQD come from the germline V gene (reference sequence). The CDR3 region is CASSQTPGYQYF. CDR3 bases: TGCGCCAGCAGTCAAACCCCGGGGTACCAGTACTTC.

V gene TRBV7-9 combines with J gene TRBJ2-1; D is perhaps TRBD2 (6 bases). This CDR3 has 17 amino acids. V gave up 7 bases and J gave up 7 bases, with 26 bases separating them. Germline values: CDR1 SEHNR, CDR2 FQNEAQ (reference sequence). The CDR3 spells CASISPFSSWGGNEQFF. DNA for the CDR3: TGTGCCAGCATCTCACCCTTTTCATCCTGGGGAGGTAATGAGCAGTTCTTC. The whole variable domain, filled in from reference TRBV7-9 and TRBJ2-1, reads DTGVSQNPRHKITKRGQNVTFRCDPISEHNRLYWYRQTLGQGPEFLTYFQNEAQLEKSRLLSDRFSAERPKGSFSTLEIQRTEQGDSAMYLCASISPFSSWGGNEQFFGPGTRLTVL.

This clonotype was detected a few times. The chain is built from TRBV7-2 and TRBJ2-7; 10 positions match TRBD1. The CDR3 is made up of 15 amino acids. V trimming: 5 bases; J trimming: 3 bases; junction bases outside the gene matches: 7. CDR1 and CDR2 from the germline V gene are SGHTA and FQGNSA. CDR3 in DNA: TGTGCCAGCAGCGTTGCGGGACAGGGGCTCTACGAGCAGTACTTC. This gives the protein CASSVAGQGLYEQYF.

This clonotype occurred a few times. The chain recombines TRBV20-1 with TRBJ2-7; the match to TRBD2 covers 9 bases. Germline lookup yields CDR1 DFQATT and CDR2 SNEGSKA (reference sequence). V shed 3 bases and J 1 base; nucleotides not matched to a gene: 7. The CDR3 runs to 15 residues. CDR3 protein: CSASLAGSWSYEQYF. CDR3 sequence (DNA): TGCAGTGCTAGTCTAGCGGGATCGTGGTCCTACGAGCAGTACTTC.